The 27 T cell receptor beta chains presented below share a single source sample, sequenced in a study of shared clonotypes between healthy human individuals. Naive CD8 cells lacked CD45RO, underwent positive selection for CCR7 and left out terminally differentiated effector memory CD45RA+ cells. Some clones are missing from TCRdb's copy, which holds only in-frame ones; the method was immunoSEQ multiplex PCR. The table includes about 680,000 clones, approximately 90% detected once. Sequenced material: naive CD8+ T cells sorted from blood. The receptors were gathered from a man aged 25-45 years in good health.

The chain uses TRBV7-2 and TRBJ1-1; D is undetermined. The CDR3 is 15 amino acids. Germline loops: CDR1 SGHTA, CDR2 FQGNSA. V was clipped by 2 bases and J by 3 bases, with 13 bases between them. The CDR3 nucleotides read TGTGCCAGCAGCTTAAGAGGCGGCATTGACACTGAAGCTTTCTTT. It specifies CASSLRGGIDTEAFF.

The J gene is TRBJ2-1, the V gene TRBV29-1; 12 nucleotides agree with TRBD2. This CDR3 is built from 16 residues. Germline V lookup: CDR1 SQVTM, CDR2 ANQGSEA. The junction had 12 bases not matched to a gene; V was cut back by 5 bases and J by 7 bases. DNA of the CDR3: TGCAGCGTTTCCCCTAGCGGGAGGGCCGAATGGAATGAGCAGTTCTTC. This codes for CSVSPSGRAEWNEQFF.

The chain couples TRBV19 to TRBJ2-7, with 11 bases fitting TRBD1. Germline values: CDR1 LNHDA, CDR2 SQIVND (reference sequence). Germline trimming cut 6 bases from V and 6 bases from J; bases unmatched to any gene: 4. CDR3 length: 13 amino acids. The DNA of the CDR3 is TGTGCCAGTAGAGGGACAGGGGGGGGCGAGCAGTACTTC. Protein sequence: CASRGTGGGEQYF.

This clone was recorded a few times. V and J are TRBV28 and TRBJ2-7, with 10 bases fitting TRBD2. The CDR3 covers 15 residues. Losses at the gene ends were 8 bases for V and 10 bases for J; bases not matched to a gene: 17. Germline V gene data show CDR1 as MDHEN and CDR2 as SYDVKM. DNA of the CDR3: TGTGCCAGCCGCTACGGAGCTAGCGGGAGCGGGCCCCAGTACTTC. It codes for CASRYGASGSGPQYF.

The rearrangement uses TRBV4-2 and TRBJ2-2, with 7 bases identical to TRBD1. The CDR3 extends over 18 amino acids. The germline V gene encodes CDR1 LGHNA and CDR2 YNFKEQ. After removal of 5 bases from V and 2 bases from J, the junction contained 14 bases not matched to a gene. The CDR3 reads CASSDREIPGGNTGELFF. The CDR3 region has the DNA TGTGCCAGCAGCGACAGGGAAATCCCCGGAGGCAACACCGGGGAGCTGTTTTTT.

The V and J genes are TRBV10-1 and TRBJ1-1; no definite D call. Germline CDR1 reads WNHNN; CDR2 reads SYGVQD (reference sequence). CDR3 length equals 14 residues. V was shortened by 0 bases and J by 4 bases, with 9 bases between the two germline ends. CDR3 coding DNA: TGCGCCAGCAGTGAGTCTGGGGTTGGCACTGAAGCTTTCTTT. It encodes CASSESGVGTEAFF.

The genes are TRBV5-8 and TRBJ1-2; weak D call: TRBD1 (6 bases). CDR3 length equals 14 residues. Germline CDR1 is SGHTS and CDR2 is YDEGEE. V dropped 2 bases and J dropped 5 bases, with 13 bases sitting between them. Here the CDR3 DNA reads TGTGCCAGCAGCTTCTTGACAGGCTTATATGGCTACACCTTC. The encoded protein is CASSFLTGLYGYTF.

The J gene is TRBJ2-7, the V gene TRBV5-4; D unresolved. The CDR3 consists of 13 residues. Germline assignment: CDR1 SGHNT and CDR2 YYREEE (reference sequence). V lost 1 base to trimming and J lost 6 bases, with 11 bases between them. The CDR3 coding sequence is TGTGCCAGCAGCTTGTATTCAGCCTCCGAGCAGTACTTC. Translation gives CASSLYSASEQYF. Full variable domain (missing parts from reference TRBV5-4 and TRBJ2-7): ETGVTQSPTHLIKTRGQQVTLRCSSQSGHNTVSWYQQALGQGPQFIFQYYREEENGRGNFPPRFSGLQFPNYSSELNVNALELDDSALYLCASSLYSASEQYFGPGTRLTVT.

V gene TRBV4-1 combines with J gene TRBJ2-7; 11 nucleotides line up with TRBD2. CDR1 and CDR2 from the germline V gene are MGHRA and YSYEKL. Trimming at V came to 3 bases and at J to 6 bases, leaving 7 bases not matched to a gene. CDR3 length: 15 residues. The CDR3 sequence is CASSQRLAGGSEQYF. The CDR3 DNA sequence: TGCGCCAGCAGCCAGAGGCTAGCGGGAGGCTCCGAGCAGTACTTC.

This chain connects TRBV6-5 to TRBJ2-7; 8 bases align to TRBD1. J lost 4 bases, V lost 4 bases, and 6 bases had no gene match. Germline V gives CDR1 MNHEY, CDR2 SVGAGI. This CDR3 has 14 residues. As DNA, the CDR3 is TGTGCCAGCAGTTCCAAGGACAGGGCTTACGAGCAGTACTTC. As protein: CASSSKDRAYEQYF.

The rearrangement uses TRBV10-3 and TRBJ2-5, with D tentatively TRBD1 (6 bases). Germline-derived CDR1 and CDR2 are ENHRY and SYGVKD. Deletions cut 6 bases from V and 0 bases from J, with 14 bases between. CDR3 length: 15 amino acids. CDR3 in DNA: TGTGCCATCAGCGGACAGAGAGAGTACCAAGAGACCCAGTACTTC. This translates into CAISGQREYQETQYF.

The chain has TRBV7-6 and TRBJ2-5; possible D gene TRBD1, 5 bases. The CDR3 loop spans 13 amino acids. From germline, CDR1 is SGHVS and CDR2 FNYEAQ. V lost 5 bases and J 1 base, leaving 8 bases between the germline ends. This CDR3 is CASSGDSQETQYF. The CDR3, as DNA: TGTGCCAGCAGCGGAGACAGCCAAGAGACCCAGTACTTC.

The chain uses TRBV11-3 and TRBJ1-1, with D perhaps TRBD1 (5 bases). The germline gives CDR1 SGHNT, CDR2 YENEEA. Trimming stripped 5 bases from V and 5 bases from J, with 15 bases between. This CDR3 is 14 amino acids long. CDR3 sequence: CASSGRDPLTEAFF. In DNA, the CDR3 is TGTGCCAGCAGCGGCCGGGACCCCTTAACTGAAGCTTTCTTT.

Only one count was recorded for this clone. The sample contains more than one DNA sequence encoding this CDR3. J is TRBJ2-2 and V is TRBV27; no firm D call. Germline V gives CDR1 MNHEY, CDR2 SMNVEV (reference sequence). The CDR3 extends over 12 amino acids. Deletions cut 6 bases from V and 0 bases from J, with 2 bases between. The CDR3 here is CASSSNTGELFF. The DNA for the CDR3 is TGTGCCAGCAGCTCGAACACCGGGGAGCTGTTTTTT.

The CDR3 region has the DNA TGTGCCAGCACCCCCGGAGCAAAACTCTACGAGCAGTACTTC. It is translated as CASTPGAKLYEQYF. The rearrangement uses TRBV27 and TRBJ2-7; D gene ambiguous. The V end was cut by 7 bases, the J end by 3 bases, with 16 bases between. This CDR3 comprises 14 residues. Germline CDR1 reads MNHEY; CDR2 reads SMNVEV (reference sequence).

J is TRBJ2-1 and V is TRBV19; D call uncertain. V was cut by 3 bases and J by 7 bases, with 13 bases left in between. Germline V gene sequence: CDR1 LNHDA, CDR2 SQIVND (reference sequence). This CDR3 has 14 amino acids. This CDR3 is CASSMYVRPNEQFF. The CDR3 DNA reads TGTGCCAGTAGTATGTACGTACGACCTAATGAGCAGTTCTTC.

The rearrangement links TRBV7-9 to TRBJ2-1, with D unclear. The CDR3 spans 12 residues. Trimming shortened V by 5 bases and J by 5 bases, and 7 bases separated the two germline ends. The germline V gene has CDR1 SEHNR and CDR2 FQNEAQ (reference sequence). DNA for the CDR3: TGTGCCAGCAGCCGAAGCGACAATGAGCAGTTCTTC. Translating gives CASSRSDNEQFF.

V gene TRBV9 combines with J gene TRBJ2-5; 10 bases line up with TRBD2. This CDR3 is 15 amino acids long. The J segment lost 1 base and the V segment lost 3 bases, leaving 3 bases of the junction unmatched. Looked up from germline, CDR1 is SGDLS and CDR2 is YYNGEE. CDR3 DNA sequence: TGTGCCAGCAGCGCTAGCGGGGGAACCCAAGAGACCCAGTACTTC. Amino acid sequence: CASSASGGTQETQYF.

The chain links TRBV11-2 to TRBJ2-3; TRBD2 agrees at 7 bases. Germline V CDR1 and CDR2: SGHAT, FQNNGV. Unmatched junction bases numbered 5, after V lost 0 bases and J lost 2 bases. CDR3 length: 16 residues. The CDR3 DNA sequence: TGTGCCAGCAGCTTAGAGCTAGCGGCCTACACAGATACGCAGTATTTT. As protein: CASSLELAAYTDTQYF. Combining the CDR3 with reference TRBV11-2 and TRBJ2-3 gives the whole variable domain EAGVAQSPRYKIIEKRQSVAFWCNPISGHATLYWYQQILGQGPKLLIQFQNNGVVDDSQLPKDRFSAERLKGVDSTLKIQPAKLEDSAVYLCASSLELAAYTDTQYFGPGTRLTVL.

The chain recombines TRBV6-1 with TRBJ2-7, with 8 bases identical to TRBD2. The V gene end was trimmed by 2 bases and the J gene end by 2 bases; junction bases not matched to a gene: 5. Germline V lookup: CDR1 MNHNS, CDR2 SASEGT. The length of the CDR3 is 15 residues. CDR3 in amino acids: CASSESPGRAYEQYF. CDR3 DNA: TGTGCCAGCAGTGAATCCCCCGGGAGGGCCTACGAGCAGTACTTC.

The chain combines TRBV19 with TRBJ1-5; no clear D. V was trimmed by 4 bases and J by 5 bases, leaving 12 bases between them. The CDR3 consists of 14 residues. Germline V lookup: CDR1 LNHDA, CDR2 SQIVND (reference sequence). CDR3 coding DNA: TGTGCCAGTAGTACAGGACGGTATGATCAGCCCCAGCATTTT. Its protein product is CASSTGRYDQPQHF.

CDR3 sequence (DNA): TGTGCCAGCAGTTTACCCCGGACAGGCCCCACCGGGGAGCTGTTTTTT. This gives the protein CASSLPRTGPTGELFF. The rearrangement uses TRBV28 and TRBJ2-2; 7 nucleotides line up with TRBD1. V was clipped by 2 bases and J by 4 bases; unmatched bases: 7. Germline lookup yields CDR1 MDHEN and CDR2 SYDVKM. This CDR3 has 16 amino acids.

The chain combines TRBV14 with TRBJ2-1; 9 bases are shared with TRBD2. This CDR3 has 16 amino acids. V was clipped by 5 bases and J by 0 bases; unmatched bases: 5. From germline, CDR1 is SGHDN and CDR2 FVKESK. This CDR3 is CASSKLAGDSYNEQFF. CDR3 coding DNA: TGTGCCAGCAGCAAATTAGCGGGAGACTCCTACAATGAGCAGTTCTTC.

The J gene is TRBJ1-5, the V gene TRBV27; 7 bases align to TRBD1. CDR3 length: 13 residues. The germline CDR1 and CDR2 sequences are MNHEY and SMNVEV (reference sequence). V trimming: 7 bases; J trimming: 6 bases; junction bases outside the gene matches: 6. This CDR3 reads CASNDRVGQPQHF. CDR3 coding DNA: TGTGCCAGCAATGACAGGGTGGGTCAGCCCCAGCATTTT.

The CDR3 sequence: CASSQVGGGYDNEQFF. The CDR3 region has the DNA TGCGCCAGCAGCCAAGTTGGAGGGGGCTACGACAATGAGCAGTTCTTC. J is TRBJ2-1 and V is TRBV4-1, with D maybe TRBD1 (7 bases). This CDR3 comprises 16 residues. The V gene lost 1 base and the J gene lost 5 bases, with 15 bases spanning the gap. Germline-derived CDR1 and CDR2 are MGHRA and YSYEKL.

Comment on this clone: Other DNA variants within this sample encode the same CDR3. The CDR3 bases are TGTGCCAGCAGCTTAGCAGGGGATGGCTACACCTTC. Protein product: CASSLAGDGYTF. The chain links TRBV7-9 to TRBJ1-2; tentatively, D is TRBD1 (5 bases). The V end lost 0 bases, the J end lost 6 bases, and 5 bases lay between the germline ends. The CDR3 runs to 12 residues. CDR1 SEHNR and CDR2 FQNEAQ come from the germline V gene (reference sequence).

Here the CDR3 reads CASSLVGLAIDEQFF. The DNA for the CDR3 is TGTGCCAGCAGTTTAGTAGGACTAGCGATCGATGAGCAGTTCTTC. The chain is built from TRBV27 and TRBJ2-1; the match to TRBD2 covers 9 bases. CDR1 and CDR2 from the germline V gene are MNHEY and SMNVEV (reference sequence). This CDR3 spans 15 amino acids. Unmatched junction bases numbered 7, after V lost 2 bases and J lost 8 bases.